This T cell receptor beta chain was identified during a study of blood T cell repertoires in COVID-19. Study information: The United States, Italy and Spain provided the acute and convalescent COVID-19 samples. T cells, B-cell-depleted T cells, or PBMCs provided the cDNA or gDNA that served as material.

Authors' processing steps: Counts of nucleated cells, estimated from reference gene primer amplification, were obtained. Clones were sequenced by immunoSEQ multiplex PCR, and TCRdb holds only the in-frame ones, with some missing. That table supplies the V and J calls and clone size; D and trimming were determined from the DNA. The repertoire includes 150,000 to 200,000 clones, around 82% of them detected once, and over 2% sits in the top ten. Per the germline V gene, CDR1 is SGHTA and CDR2 is FQGNSA. The CDR3 extends over 15 amino acids. V was clipped by 5 bases and J by 3 bases; unmatched bases: 9. This rearrangement joins TRBV7-2 to TRBJ1-1, with 7 bases matching TRBD1. What was sequenced was peripheral blood. The TCR was taken from an elderly woman with acute or convalescent COVID-19. The chain's CDR3 is CASSLRQGGDTEAFF. CDR3 DNA: TGTGCCAGCAGCCTGAGACAGGGTGGGGACACTGAAGCTTTCTTT.